Following are 17 T cell receptor beta chains from one sample sequenced in a study of T cell changes during pregnancy in multiple sclerosis. Produced via immunoSEQ multiplex PCR; TCRdb's table is partial and in-frame only. The sample holds approximately 37,000 clones, roughly 91% seen once. The sample here was CD4+ T cells from peripheral blood mononuclear cells, taken in the third trimester of pregnancy. The source is a female donor with multiple sclerosis, enrolled in a pregnancy study.

V gene TRBV19 combines with J gene TRBJ1-1; possibly TRBD1 for D (5 bases). The V end lost 7 bases, the J end lost 1 base, and 10 bases lay between the germline ends. Germline V gene lookup returns CDR1 LNHDA and CDR2 SQIVND (reference sequence). The CDR3 is 13 amino acids. The CDR3 sequence is CASIGATNTEAFF. The CDR3, as DNA: TGTGCCAGTATAGGGGCTACGAACACTGAAGCTTTCTTT. The full variable domain, its missing parts supplied by reference TRBV19 and TRBJ1-1, is DGGITQSPKYLFRKEGQNVTLSCEQNLNHDAMYWYRQDPGQGLRLIYYSQIVNDFQKGDIAEGYSVSREKKESFPLTVTSAQKNPTAFYLCASIGATNTEAFFGQGTRLTVV.

The genes are TRBV5-1 and TRBJ2-1; D not resolved. Germline V gene data show CDR1 as SGHRS and CDR2 as YFSETQ. The CDR3 has 12 residues. V lost 1 base and J lost 10, with 9 bases in between. The CDR3 DNA is TGCGCCAGCAGCTTGATTCTCCAGGAGCAGTTCTTC. Amino acids: CASSLILQEQFF.

The chain couples TRBV4-1 to TRBJ1-4; D remains unclear. This CDR3 has 14 residues. V lost 4 bases and J 2 bases, leaving 8 bases between the germline ends. CDR1 is MGHRA and CDR2 is YSYEKL in the germline V gene. In DNA, the CDR3 is TGCGCCAGCAGCCCCTCGGGGACTAATGAAAAACTGTTTTTT. The encoded protein is CASSPSGTNEKLFF.

This chain uses TRBV19 with TRBJ2-7; maybe TRBD1 (7 bases). Trimming took off 3 bases at V and 2 bases at J, with 11 bases between the two ends. Germline values: CDR1 LNHDA, CDR2 SQIVND (reference sequence). This CDR3 region has 14 residues. In DNA, the CDR3 is TGTGCCAGTAGTATCCAGGGGGGCCCCTACGAGCAGTACTTC. It encodes CASSIQGGPYEQYF.

The chain joins TRBV4-3 to TRBJ1-2; the D is unclear. The CDR3 loop spans 13 amino acids. Trimming stripped 4 bases from V and 2 bases from J, with 8 bases between. Germline loops: CDR1 LGHNA, CDR2 YSLEER. The CDR3 DNA is TGCGCCAGCAGCCCTACCTTGAACTATGGCTACACCTTC. The encoded protein is CASSPTLNYGYTF.

This rearrangement joins TRBV9 to TRBJ2-5, with 10 bases identical to TRBD2. Germline V lookup: CDR1 SGDLS, CDR2 YYNGEE. The CDR3 covers 14 residues. Unmatched junction bases numbered 6, after V lost 3 bases and J lost 7 bases. CDR3 sequence (DNA): TGTGCCAGCAGCGGGACTAGCGGCGGGGGGACCCAGTACTTC. It is translated as CASSGTSGGGTQYF.

The V call is TRBV19, the J call TRBJ2-3; 7 nucleotides line up with TRBD1. The CDR3 covers 17 residues. V was clipped by 3 bases and J by 1 base; unmatched bases: 10. CDR1 and CDR2 (germline): LNHDA, SQIVND (reference sequence). Here the CDR3 DNA reads TGTGCCAGTAGTATCTCTTTCCGGCAGGGGGGCACAGATACGCAGTATTTT. As protein: CASSISFRQGGTDTQYF.

The chain links TRBV6-6 to TRBJ2-7; D not certain. Trimming took 4 bases from V and 6 from J, leaving 7 bases between them. This CDR3 contains 11 residues. Looked up from germline, CDR1 is MNHNY and CDR2 is SVGAGI (reference sequence). DNA of the CDR3: TGTGCCAGCAGTTTCAGTGGCGAGCAGTACTTC. Translating it yields CASSFSGEQYF.

The J gene is TRBJ2-7, the V gene TRBV5-4; TRBD2 agrees at 9 bases. V dropped 3 bases and J dropped 6; count of bases not matched to a gene: 10. Germline V gene data show CDR1 as SGHNT and CDR2 as YYREEE (reference sequence). CDR3 size: 15 residues. The CDR3 loop is CASSYPSGKRAEQYF. In nucleotides, the CDR3 is TGTGCCAGCAGCTATCCTAGCGGGAAGAGGGCCGAGCAGTACTTC.

This clone has only a few counts. This chain connects TRBV7-2 to TRBJ1-2; maybe TRBD1 (5 bases). Looked up from germline, CDR1 is SGHTA and CDR2 is FQGNSA. This CDR3 contains 14 residues. The V end was cut by 5 bases, the J end by 2 bases, with 12 bases between. The CDR3 protein is CASSPKRGNYGYTF. As DNA, the CDR3 is TGTGCCAGCAGCCCTAAACGGGGGAACTATGGCTACACCTTC.

The chain links TRBV19 to TRBJ2-1; 7 nucleotides match TRBD2. V was clipped by 10 bases and J by 3 bases; unmatched bases: 9. CDR1 LNHDA and CDR2 SQIVND come from the germline V gene (reference sequence). The CDR3 contains 14 residues. The CDR3 DNA follows: TGTGCCACCACCTCCGGGACTATCTACAATGAGCAGTTCTTC. It translates to CATTSGTIYNEQFF.

V and J are TRBV6-1 and TRBJ1-2; maybe TRBD1 (5 bases). The CDR3 totals 10 residues. The germline V gene has CDR1 MNHNS and CDR2 SASEGT. Trimming left V 6 bases short and J 8 bases short, with 7 bases between. CDR3 bases: TGTGCCAGCAGCCGACAGGGCTACACCTTC. Translating gives CASSRQGYTF.

The genes are TRBV7-9 and TRBJ1-2; 8 positions agree with TRBD1. The CDR3 has 15 residues. J was trimmed by 8 bases and V by 0 bases; bases with no gene match: 8. In germline, CDR1 is SEHNR, CDR2 FQNEAQ (reference sequence). The DNA of the CDR3 is TGTGCCAGCAGCTTAGCGCTGGGACAGGCCGGGGGCTACACCTTC. Translating it yields CASSLALGQAGGYTF.

This clone was seen once. The chain couples TRBV28 to TRBJ1-5; D is possibly TRBD1 (5 bases). CDR3 size: 14 residues. With 7 bases removed from V and 0 bases from J, the gap between germline ends came to 10 bases. From germline, CDR1 is MDHEN and CDR2 SYDVKM. CDR3 in amino acids: CASKDNYSNQPQHF. The CDR3 DNA reads as TGTGCCAGCAAGGACAACTATAGCAATCAGCCCCAGCATTTT.

The CDR3 bases are TGTGCCAGTAGTATGGGGGGACTTAGCACAGATACGCAGTATTTT. Protein: CASSMGGLSTDTQYF. The chain links TRBV19 to TRBJ2-3; maybe TRBD2 (6 bases). This CDR3 spans 15 amino acids. Germline values: CDR1 LNHDA, CDR2 SQIVND (reference sequence). V was pared by 3 bases and J by 0 bases, with 10 bases between.

The rearrangement joins TRBV7-2 to TRBJ2-3; D is unresolved. Trimming left V 1 base short and J 6 bases short, with 8 bases between. The V gene's germline CDR1 is SGHTA and CDR2 FQGNSA. The CDR3 contains 13 residues. CDR3 coding DNA: TGTGCCAGCAGCTTAGATTTCTCTGATACGCAGTATTTT. It encodes CASSLDFSDTQYF.

The J gene is TRBJ1-1, the V gene TRBV7-2; D is unclear. V lost 0 bases to trimming and J lost 0 bases, with 8 bases between them. The CDR3 covers 15 residues. Germline V gives CDR1 SGHTA, CDR2 FQGNSA. The CDR3: CASSLATRMNTEAFF. The CDR3 DNA reads TGTGCCAGCAGCTTAGCGACACGAATGAACACTGAAGCTTTCTTT.